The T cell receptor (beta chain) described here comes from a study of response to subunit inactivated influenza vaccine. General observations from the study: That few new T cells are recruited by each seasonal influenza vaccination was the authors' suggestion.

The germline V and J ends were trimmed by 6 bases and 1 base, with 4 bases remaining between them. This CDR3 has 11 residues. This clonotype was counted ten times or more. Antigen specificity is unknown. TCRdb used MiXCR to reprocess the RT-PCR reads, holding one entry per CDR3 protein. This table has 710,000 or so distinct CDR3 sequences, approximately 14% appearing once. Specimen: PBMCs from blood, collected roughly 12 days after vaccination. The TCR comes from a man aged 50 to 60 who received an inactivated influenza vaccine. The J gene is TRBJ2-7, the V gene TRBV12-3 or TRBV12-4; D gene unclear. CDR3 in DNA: TGTGCCAGCAGCGGTTCCTACGAGCAGTACTTC. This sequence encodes CASSGSYEQYF.